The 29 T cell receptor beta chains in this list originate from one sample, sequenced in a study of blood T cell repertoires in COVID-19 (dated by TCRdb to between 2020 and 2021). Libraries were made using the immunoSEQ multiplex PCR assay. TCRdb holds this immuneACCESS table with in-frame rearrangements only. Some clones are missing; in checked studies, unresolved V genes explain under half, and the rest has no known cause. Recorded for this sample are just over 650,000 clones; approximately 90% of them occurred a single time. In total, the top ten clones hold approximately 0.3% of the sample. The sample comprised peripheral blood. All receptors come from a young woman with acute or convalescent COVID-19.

CDR3 amino acids: CASSQQGAPNSPLHF. In nucleotides, the CDR3 is TGTGCCAGCAGCCAACAGGGCGCACCCAATTCACCCCTCCACTTT. The chain joins TRBV7-3 to TRBJ1-6; possibly TRBD1 for D (6 bases). This CDR3 has 15 residues. Trimming took 5 bases from V and 7 from J, leaving 15 bases between them. Germline CDR1 and CDR2: SGHTA and FQGTGA.

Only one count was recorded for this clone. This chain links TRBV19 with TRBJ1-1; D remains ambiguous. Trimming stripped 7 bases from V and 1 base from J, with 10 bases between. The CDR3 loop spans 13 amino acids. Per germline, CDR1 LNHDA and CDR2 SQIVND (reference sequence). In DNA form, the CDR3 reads TGTGCCAGTATGAGGGCCGCGAACACTGAAGCTTTCTTT. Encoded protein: CASMRAANTEAFF.

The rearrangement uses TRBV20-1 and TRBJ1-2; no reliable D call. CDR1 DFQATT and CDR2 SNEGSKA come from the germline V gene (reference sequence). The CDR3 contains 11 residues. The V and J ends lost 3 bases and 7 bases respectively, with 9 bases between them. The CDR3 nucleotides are TGCAGTGCTAGGGCAGAGGTTGGCTACACCTTC. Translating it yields CSARAEVGYTF.

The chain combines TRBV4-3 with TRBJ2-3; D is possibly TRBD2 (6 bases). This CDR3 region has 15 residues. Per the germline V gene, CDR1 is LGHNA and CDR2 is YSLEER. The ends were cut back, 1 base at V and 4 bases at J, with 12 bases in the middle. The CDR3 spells CASSQVWRGPDTQYF. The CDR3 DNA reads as TGCGCCAGCAGCCAAGTGTGGCGGGGCCCAGATACGCAGTATTTT.

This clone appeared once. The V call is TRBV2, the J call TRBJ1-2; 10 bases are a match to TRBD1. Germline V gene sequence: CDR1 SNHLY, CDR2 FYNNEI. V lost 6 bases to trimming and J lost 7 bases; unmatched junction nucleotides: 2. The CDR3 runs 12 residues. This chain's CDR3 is CASRGTGVGYTF. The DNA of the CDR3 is TGTGCCAGCAGAGGGACAGGGGTTGGCTACACCTTC.

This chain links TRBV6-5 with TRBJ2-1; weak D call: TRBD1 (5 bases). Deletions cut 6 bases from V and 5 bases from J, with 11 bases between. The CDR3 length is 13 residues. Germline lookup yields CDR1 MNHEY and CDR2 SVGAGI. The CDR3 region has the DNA TGTGCCAGCAGCGGTCAGGGAAACAATGAGCAGTTCTTC. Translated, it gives CASSGQGNNEQFF.

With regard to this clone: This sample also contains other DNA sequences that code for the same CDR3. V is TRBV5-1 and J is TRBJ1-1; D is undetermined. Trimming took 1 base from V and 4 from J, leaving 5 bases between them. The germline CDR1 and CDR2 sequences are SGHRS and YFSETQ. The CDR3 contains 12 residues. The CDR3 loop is CASSLPSTEAFF. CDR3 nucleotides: TGCGCCAGCAGCTTGCCTAGCACTGAAGCTTTCTTT.

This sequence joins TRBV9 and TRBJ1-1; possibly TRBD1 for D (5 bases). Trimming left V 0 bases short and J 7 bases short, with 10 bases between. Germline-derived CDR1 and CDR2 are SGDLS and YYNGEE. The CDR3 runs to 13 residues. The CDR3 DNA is TGTGCCAGCAGCGTAGGTTTGGGGCTTGAAGCTTTCTTT. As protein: CASSVGLGLEAFF. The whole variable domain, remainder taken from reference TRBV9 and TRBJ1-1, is DSGVTQTPKHLITATGQRVTLRCSPRSGDLSVYWYQQSLDQGLQFLIQYYNGEERAKGNILERFSAQQFPDLHSELNLSSLELGDSALYFCASSVGLGLEAFFGQGTRLTVV.

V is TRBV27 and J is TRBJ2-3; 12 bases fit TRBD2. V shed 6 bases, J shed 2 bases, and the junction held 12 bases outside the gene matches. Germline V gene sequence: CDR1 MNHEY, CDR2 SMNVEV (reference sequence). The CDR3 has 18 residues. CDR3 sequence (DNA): TGTGCCAGCAGGGCACGTACGCTAGCGGGGGGGCTCACAGATACGCAGTATTTT. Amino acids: CASRARTLAGGLTDTQYF.

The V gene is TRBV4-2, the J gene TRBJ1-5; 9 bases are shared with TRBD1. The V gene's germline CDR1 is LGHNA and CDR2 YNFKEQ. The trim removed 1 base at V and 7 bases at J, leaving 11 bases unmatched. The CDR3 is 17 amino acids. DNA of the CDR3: TGTGCCAGCAGCCAAGGAAACAGGGGGCGCTTAAGACAGCCCCAGCATTTT. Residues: CASSQGNRGRLRQPQHF.

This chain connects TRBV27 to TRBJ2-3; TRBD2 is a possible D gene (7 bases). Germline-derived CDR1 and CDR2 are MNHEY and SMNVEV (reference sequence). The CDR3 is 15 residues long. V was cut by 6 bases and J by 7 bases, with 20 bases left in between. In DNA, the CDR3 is TGTGCCAGCAGAATACCGGGGGGCCGGATTTATACGCAGTATTTT. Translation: CASRIPGGRIYTQYF.

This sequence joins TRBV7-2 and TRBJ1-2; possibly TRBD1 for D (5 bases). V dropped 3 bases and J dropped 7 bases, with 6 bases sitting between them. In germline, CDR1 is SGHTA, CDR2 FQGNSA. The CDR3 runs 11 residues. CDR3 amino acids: CASSFGAGYTF. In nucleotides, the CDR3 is TGTGCCAGCAGCTTTGGGGCTGGCTACACCTTC.

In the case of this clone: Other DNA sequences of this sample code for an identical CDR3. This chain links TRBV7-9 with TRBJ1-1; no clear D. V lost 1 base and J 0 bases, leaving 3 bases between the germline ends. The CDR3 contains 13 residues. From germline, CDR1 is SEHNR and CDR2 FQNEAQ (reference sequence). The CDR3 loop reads CASSLDMNTEAFF. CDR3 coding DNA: TGTGCCAGCAGCTTAGACATGAACACTGAAGCTTTCTTT.

Written as DNA, the CDR3 is TGTGCCAGCAGCGTCCCGGGACAGGACTATGGCTACACCTTC. Residues: CASSVPGQDYGYTF. The rearrangement links TRBV6-5 to TRBJ1-2, with TRBD1 identical over 8 bases. J was trimmed by 3 bases and V by 6 bases; bases with no gene match: 6. The CDR3 length is 14 residues. The germline V gene has CDR1 MNHEY and CDR2 SVGAGI.

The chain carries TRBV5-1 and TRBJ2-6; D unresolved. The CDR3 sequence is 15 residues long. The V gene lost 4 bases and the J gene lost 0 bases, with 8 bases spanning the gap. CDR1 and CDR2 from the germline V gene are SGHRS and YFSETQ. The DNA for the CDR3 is TGCGCCAGCAGCACCCCAGGCTCTGGGGCCAACGTCCTGACTTTC. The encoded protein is CASSTPGSGANVLTF.

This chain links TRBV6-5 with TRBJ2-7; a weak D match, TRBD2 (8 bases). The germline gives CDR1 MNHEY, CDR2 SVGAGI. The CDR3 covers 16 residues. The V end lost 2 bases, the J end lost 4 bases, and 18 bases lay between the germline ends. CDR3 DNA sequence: TGTGCCAGCAGTTACCTGGGCCGGGAGGGGGCGTACGAGCAGTACTTC. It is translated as CASSYLGREGAYEQYF.

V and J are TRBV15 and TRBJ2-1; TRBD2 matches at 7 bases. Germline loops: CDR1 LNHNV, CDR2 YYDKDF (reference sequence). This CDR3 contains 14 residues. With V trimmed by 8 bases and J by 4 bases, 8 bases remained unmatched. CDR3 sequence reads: CATASGGGYNEQFF. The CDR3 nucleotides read TGTGCCACCGCCTCGGGGGGAGGGTACAATGAGCAGTTCTTC.

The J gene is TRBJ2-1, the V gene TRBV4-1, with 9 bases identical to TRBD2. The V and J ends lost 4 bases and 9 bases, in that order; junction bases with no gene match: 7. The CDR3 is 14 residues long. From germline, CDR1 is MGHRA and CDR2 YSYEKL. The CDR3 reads CASSPSGVWSEQFF. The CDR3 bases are TGCGCCAGCAGCCCTAGCGGGGTCTGGAGTGAGCAGTTCTTC.

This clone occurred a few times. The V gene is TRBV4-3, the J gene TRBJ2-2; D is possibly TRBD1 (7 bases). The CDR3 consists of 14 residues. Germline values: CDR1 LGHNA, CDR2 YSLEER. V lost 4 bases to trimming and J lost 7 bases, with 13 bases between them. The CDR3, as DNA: TGCGCCAGCAGCCGCGGGGACAGTCGCGGGGAGCTGTTTTTT. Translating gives CASSRGDSRGELFF.

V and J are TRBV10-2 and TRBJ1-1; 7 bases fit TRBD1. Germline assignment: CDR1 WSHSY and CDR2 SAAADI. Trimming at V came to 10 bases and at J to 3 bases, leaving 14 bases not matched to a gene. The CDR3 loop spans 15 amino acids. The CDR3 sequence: CATATGRGVDTEAFF. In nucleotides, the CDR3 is TGCGCCACTGCGACAGGGCGCGGAGTCGACACTGAAGCTTTCTTT.

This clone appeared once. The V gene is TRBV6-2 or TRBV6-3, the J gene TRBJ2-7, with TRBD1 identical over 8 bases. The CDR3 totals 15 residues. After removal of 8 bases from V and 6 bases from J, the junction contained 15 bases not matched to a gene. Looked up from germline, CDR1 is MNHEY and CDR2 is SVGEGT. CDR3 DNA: TGTGCCAGCCGCCCCCGGTCCAGGGGGCCCCTCGAGCAGTACTTC. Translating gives CASRPRSRGPLEQYF.

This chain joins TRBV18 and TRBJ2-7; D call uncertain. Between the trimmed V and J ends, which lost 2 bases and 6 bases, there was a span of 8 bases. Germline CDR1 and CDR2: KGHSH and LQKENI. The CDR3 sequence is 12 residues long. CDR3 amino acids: CASSPGASEQYF. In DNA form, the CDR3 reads TGTGCCAGCTCACCAGGAGCCTCCGAGCAGTACTTC.

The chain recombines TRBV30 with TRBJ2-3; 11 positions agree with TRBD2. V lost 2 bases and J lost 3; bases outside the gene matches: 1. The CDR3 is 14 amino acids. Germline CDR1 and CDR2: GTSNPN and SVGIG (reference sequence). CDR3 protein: CAWSTSGRTDTQYF. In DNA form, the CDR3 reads TGTGCCTGGAGTACTAGCGGGAGAACAGATACGCAGTATTTT.

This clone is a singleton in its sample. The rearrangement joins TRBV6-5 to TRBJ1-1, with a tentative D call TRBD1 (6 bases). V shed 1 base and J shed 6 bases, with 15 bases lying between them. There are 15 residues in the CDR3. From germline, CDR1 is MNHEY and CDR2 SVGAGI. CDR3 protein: CASSYLSRDTSEAFF. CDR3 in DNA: TGTGCCAGCAGTTACTTATCTCGGGACACCTCTGAAGCTTTCTTT.

This CDR3 reads CATSGAYSNQPQHF. CDR3 DNA: TGTGCCACCAGTGGGGCGTATAGCAATCAGCCCCAGCATTTT. The J gene is TRBJ1-5, the V gene TRBV24-1; D unclear. This CDR3 spans 14 amino acids. Trimming left V 5 bases short and J 0 bases short, with 7 bases between. Germline V gene sequence: CDR1 KGHDR, CDR2 SFDVKD.

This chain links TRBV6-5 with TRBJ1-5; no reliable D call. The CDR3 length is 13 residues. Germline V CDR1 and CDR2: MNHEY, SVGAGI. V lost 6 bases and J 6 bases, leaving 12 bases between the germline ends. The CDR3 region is CASSPDESQPQHF. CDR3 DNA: TGTGCCAGCAGCCCCGATGAGAGTCAGCCCCAGCATTTT.

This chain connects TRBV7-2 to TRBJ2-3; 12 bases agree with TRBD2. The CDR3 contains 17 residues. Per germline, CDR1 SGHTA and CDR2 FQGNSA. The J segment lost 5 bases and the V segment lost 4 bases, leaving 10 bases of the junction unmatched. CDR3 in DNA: TGTGCCAGCAGCTACTTGACTAGCGGGGGCCGGAGAGATACGCAGTATTTT. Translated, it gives CASSYLTSGGRRDTQYF.

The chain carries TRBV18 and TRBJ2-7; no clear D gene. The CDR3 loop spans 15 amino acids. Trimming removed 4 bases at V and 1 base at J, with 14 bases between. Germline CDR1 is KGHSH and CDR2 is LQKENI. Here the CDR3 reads CASSRQAGFSYEQYF. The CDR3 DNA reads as TGTGCCAGCTCACGTCAGGCAGGCTTTTCCTACGAGCAGTACTTC.

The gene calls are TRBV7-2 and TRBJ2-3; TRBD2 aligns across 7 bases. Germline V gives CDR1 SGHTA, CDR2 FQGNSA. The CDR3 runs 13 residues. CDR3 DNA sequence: TGTGCGGGGGGGAGGGAATTCACAGATACGCAGTATTTT. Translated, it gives CAGGREFTDTQYF.